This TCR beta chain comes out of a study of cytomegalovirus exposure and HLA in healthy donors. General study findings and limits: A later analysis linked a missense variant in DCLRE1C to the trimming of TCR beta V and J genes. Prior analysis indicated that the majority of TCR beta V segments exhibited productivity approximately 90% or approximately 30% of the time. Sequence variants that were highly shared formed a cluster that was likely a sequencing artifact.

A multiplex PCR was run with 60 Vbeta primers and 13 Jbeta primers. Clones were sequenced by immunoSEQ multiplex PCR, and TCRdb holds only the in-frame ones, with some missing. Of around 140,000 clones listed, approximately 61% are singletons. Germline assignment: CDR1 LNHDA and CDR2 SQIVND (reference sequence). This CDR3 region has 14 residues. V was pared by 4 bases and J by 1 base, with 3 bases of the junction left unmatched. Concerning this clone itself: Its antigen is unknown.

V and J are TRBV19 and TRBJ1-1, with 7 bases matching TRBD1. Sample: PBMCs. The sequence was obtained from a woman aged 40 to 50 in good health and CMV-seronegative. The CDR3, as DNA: TGTGCCAGTAGTAGGGGGACAGAGAACACTGAAGCTTTCTTT. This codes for CASSRGTENTEAFF.